This TCR beta chain was sequenced in a study of blood T cell repertoires in COVID-19. Sequenced by immunoSEQ multiplex PCR; TCRdb stores in-frame clones only, minus some. The sample yields about 140,000 clones, 76% seen once. This clone was seen just once. Trimming took off 2 bases at V and 7 bases at J, with 12 bases between the two ends. Germline V gives CDR1 LGHDT, CDR2 YNNKEL (reference sequence). This CDR3 spans 15 amino acids. The clonotype originates from a man aged 60-69 years with acute or convalescent COVID-19. Sequences were obtained from peripheral blood. The chain is built from TRBV3-1 (or the pseudogene TRBV3-2) and TRBJ1-6, with D possibly being TRBD1 (5 bases). The CDR3 protein is CASSQTDSENSPLHF. CDR3 nucleotide sequence: TGTGCCAGCAGCCAAACAGACAGCGAGAATTCACCCCTCCACTTT.